The rows below give T cell receptor beta chains drawn from one sample of a study of blood T cell repertoires in COVID-19. The repertoire was sequenced with immunoSEQ multiplex PCR; TCRdb's copy has only in-frame clones and lacks some. This table has 190,000 or so clones, 85% to 90% appearing once. Sequenced: peripheral blood. The receptors shown here come from a man aged 45-65 years with acute or convalescent COVID-19. Each CDR3 is given with its conserved first and last residue. Fields, in order: clone size, D gene, V gene, J gene, CDR3 DNA, CDR3 protein. A D gene is named only where the DNA matches it firmly. The size entry is marked missing in some rows and otherwise reads once, few, many or a size class.

size: NA; D: TRBD1; V: TRBV7-2; J: TRBJ1-2; DNA: TGTGCCAGCAGCTCGACAGGGGGCGGGGGCTACACCTTC; CDR3: CASSSTGGGGYTF
size: NA; D: TRBD1; V: TRBV4-3; J: TRBJ1-6; DNA: TGCGCCAGCAGCCAAGCCCTCCCGGGACAGTATAATTCACCCCTCCACTTT; CDR3: CASSQALPGQYNSPLHF
size: NA; D: NA; V: TRBV2; J: TRBJ2-7; DNA: TGTGCCAGCAGTACAGGAGACAACTTCTACGAGCAGTACTTC; CDR3: CASSTGDNFYEQYF
size: NA; D: TRBD1; V: TRBV6-6; J: TRBJ2-1; DNA: TGTGCCAGCCGGGACAGTACCTACAATGAGCAGTTCTTC; CDR3: CASRDSTYNEQFF
size: NA; D: NA; V: TRBV27; J: TRBJ1-5; DNA: TGTGCCAGCAGTTGGCAGGGGCCCGGATATAGCAATCAGCCCCAGCATTTT; CDR3: CASSWQGPGYSNQPQHF
size: NA; D: TRBD2; V: TRBV9; J: TRBJ2-3; DNA: TGTGCCAGCAGCGGAGGCGGGGGGGGCGACGGTGCAGATACGCAGTATTTT; CDR3: CASSGGGGGDGADTQYF
size: once; D: TRBD1; V: TRBV15; J: TRBJ1-2; DNA: TGTGCCACCAGCGCAGGGACAGGGAGCGCCTCTAACTATGGCTACACCTTC; CDR3: CATSAGTGSASNYGYTF
size: NA; D: TRBD1; V: TRBV27; J: TRBJ1-5; DNA: TGTGCCTCCGGGACAGGCAATCAGCCCCAGCATTTT; CDR3: CASGTGNQPQHF
size: NA; D: NA; V: TRBV12-3/TRBV12-4; J: TRBJ1-3; DNA: TGTGCCAGCCGGCGGGGCTCTGGAAACACCATATATTTT; CDR3: CASRRGSGNTIYF
size: NA; D: NA; V: TRBV3-1/TRBV3-2; J: TRBJ2-7; DNA: TGTGCCAGCTCGGCCCAGCGGGTATCCTACGAGCAGTACTTC; CDR3: CASSAQRVSYEQYF
size: NA; D: NA; V: TRBV2; J: TRBJ2-5; DNA: TGTGCCAGCTCTCTGGGACACAGCCAAGAGACCCAGTACTTC; CDR3: CASSLGHSQETQYF
size: NA; D: TRBD2; V: TRBV7-6; J: TRBJ2-1; DNA: TGTGCCAGCAGCCCGAAGGAGCGGGGGCGGAACAATGAGCAGTTCTTC; CDR3: CASSPKERGRNNEQFF
size: once; D: TRBD1; V: TRBV7-9; J: TRBJ1-6; DNA: TGTGCCAGCAGCCGGATGGACAGGTTAAATTCACCCCTCCACTTT; CDR3: CASSRMDRLNSPLHF
size: NA; D: NA; V: TRBV7-2; J: TRBJ2-4; DNA: TGTGCCAGCAGCTTTCGGGATGCCAAAAACATTCAGTACTTC; CDR3: CASSFRDAKNIQYF
size: NA; D: TRBD1; V: TRBV18; J: TRBJ1-1; DNA: TGTGCCAGCTCGGTTGGACAGGGGAATACTTATGAAGCTTTCTTT; CDR3: CASSVGQGNTYEAFF
size: NA; D: NA; V: TRBV11-1; J: TRBJ2-3; DNA: TGTGCCAGCACCCGGAGGGGCCAGACCACAGATACGCAGTATTTT; CDR3: CASTRRGQTTDTQYF
size: NA; D: NA; V: TRBV9; J: TRBJ2-2; DNA: TGTGCCAGCAGCGTAGCAGGGGGGCTAAACACCGGGGAGCTGTTTTTT; CDR3: CASSVAGGLNTGELFF